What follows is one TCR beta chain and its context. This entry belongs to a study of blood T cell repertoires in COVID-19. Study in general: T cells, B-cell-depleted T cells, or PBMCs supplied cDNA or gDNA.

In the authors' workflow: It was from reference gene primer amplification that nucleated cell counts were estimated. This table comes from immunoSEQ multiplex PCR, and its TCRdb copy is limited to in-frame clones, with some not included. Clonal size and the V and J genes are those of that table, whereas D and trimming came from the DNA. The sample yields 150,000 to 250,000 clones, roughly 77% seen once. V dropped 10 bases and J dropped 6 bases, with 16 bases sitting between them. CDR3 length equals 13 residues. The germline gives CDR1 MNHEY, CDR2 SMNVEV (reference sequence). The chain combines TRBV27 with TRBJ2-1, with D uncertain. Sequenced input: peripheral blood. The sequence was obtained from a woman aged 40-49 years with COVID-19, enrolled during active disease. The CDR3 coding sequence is TGTGCCACCCGACGTGTTAGCCGCAATGAGCAGTTCTTC. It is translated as CATRRVSRNEQFF.